This TCR beta chain was identified in a study of Ad26.COV2.S vaccination and SARS-CoV-2 variants. Study findings and constraints: TCR breadth and depth analyses may have underestimated total T cell responses. Placebo recipients showed lower spike-specific TCR breadth than vaccinees.

Of note for this clone: Its antigen is undetermined.

Profiling relied on immunoSEQ multiplex PCR, and the TCRdb table lists in-frame clones only, not all of them. The sample contains roughly 390,000 clones, 80% to 90% of which appear only once. Trimming took 6 bases from V and 6 from J, leaving 20 bases between them. The CDR3 spans 14 residues. Germline CDR1 is SQVTM and CDR2 is ANQGSEA. Treatment noted: roughly 19 received Ad26.COV2.S at low or high dose, single or two shots; about 5 received placebo; per-sample allocation not given. The samples date from day 63 after the first vaccine or placebo injection. The clonotype originates from a person between 18 and 65 years old who received the Ad26.COV2.S COVID-19 vaccine or a placebo. V is TRBV29-1 and J is TRBJ1-2, with a tentative D call TRBD1 (5 bases). The sample consisted of peripheral blood, taken in a trial of Ad26.COV2.S vaccine versus placebo. The CDR3 nucleotides read TGCAGCGTCCTCACCATGGGGGTACCGGATGGCTACACCTTC. Protein product: CSVLTMGVPDGYTF.